This TCR beta chain derives from a study of cytomegalovirus exposure and HLA in healthy donors. Study-wide results and caveats: HLA restriction was apparent for most CMV-associated TCR beta chains in a later analysis. TCR beta V segments were, for the most part, productive about 87% or about 30% of the time in an earlier analysis.

Germline V lookup: CDR1 GTSNPN, CDR2 SVGIG (reference sequence). The CDR3 loop spans 15 amino acids. The V end was cut by 4 bases, the J end by 0 bases, with 15 bases between. Each of the donors was a healthy bone marrow donor. Vbeta (60) and Jbeta (13) primers were used in the PCR. Using immunoSEQ multiplex PCR, the repertoire was profiled, and TCRdb retains in-frame clones only, with some absent. The table has 100,000 to 150,000 clones, 60% to 85% seen once; the top ten hold roughly 1.5%. On this clone itself: Its target is unknown.

The rearrangement uses TRBV30 and TRBJ1-1; D possibly corresponds to TRBD1 (6 bases). This TCR was recovered from a woman aged 18-29 years in good health and CMV-seronegative. Specimen: PBMCs. CDR3 in DNA: TGTGCCTGGATGAGACAGGCTAGACTGAACACTGAAGCTTTCTTT. This sequence encodes CAWMRQARLNTEAFF.